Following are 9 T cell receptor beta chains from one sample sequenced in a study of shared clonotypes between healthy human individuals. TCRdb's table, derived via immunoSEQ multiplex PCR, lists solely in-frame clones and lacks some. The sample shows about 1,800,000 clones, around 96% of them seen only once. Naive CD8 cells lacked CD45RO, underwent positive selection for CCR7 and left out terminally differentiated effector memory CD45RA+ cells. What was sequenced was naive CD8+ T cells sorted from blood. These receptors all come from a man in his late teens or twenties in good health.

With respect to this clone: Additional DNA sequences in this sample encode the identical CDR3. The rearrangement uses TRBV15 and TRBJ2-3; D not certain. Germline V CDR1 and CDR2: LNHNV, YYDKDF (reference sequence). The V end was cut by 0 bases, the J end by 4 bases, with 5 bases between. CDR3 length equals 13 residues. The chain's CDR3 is CATSRDRADTQYF. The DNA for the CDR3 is TGTGCCACCAGCAGAGATAGAGCAGATACGCAGTATTTT.

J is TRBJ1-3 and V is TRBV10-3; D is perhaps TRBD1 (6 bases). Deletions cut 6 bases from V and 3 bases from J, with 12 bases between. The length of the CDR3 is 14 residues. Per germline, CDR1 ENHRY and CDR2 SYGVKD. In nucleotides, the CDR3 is TGTGCCATCAGCCCTGAGGGGGATGGAAACACCATATATTTT. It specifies CAISPEGDGNTIYF.

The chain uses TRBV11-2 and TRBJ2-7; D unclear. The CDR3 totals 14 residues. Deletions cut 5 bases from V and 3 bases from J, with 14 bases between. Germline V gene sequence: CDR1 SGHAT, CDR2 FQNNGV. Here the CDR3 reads CASSHRSSGYEQYF. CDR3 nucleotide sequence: TGTGCCAGCAGCCACCGGAGCTCCGGCTACGAGCAGTACTTC.

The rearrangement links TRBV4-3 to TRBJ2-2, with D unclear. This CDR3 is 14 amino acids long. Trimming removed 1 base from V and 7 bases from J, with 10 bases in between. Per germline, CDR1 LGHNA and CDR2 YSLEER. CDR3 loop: CASSQGPEIGELFF. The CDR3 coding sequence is TGCGCCAGCAGCCAAGGGCCGGAGATCGGGGAGCTGTTTTTT.

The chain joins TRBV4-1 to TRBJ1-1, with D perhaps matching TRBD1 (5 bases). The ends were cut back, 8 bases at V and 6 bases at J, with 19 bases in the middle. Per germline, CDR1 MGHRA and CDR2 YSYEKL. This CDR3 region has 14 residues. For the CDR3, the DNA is TGCGCCAGCGGCCCGGGTTGGGGCGTTTCTGAAGCTTTCTTT. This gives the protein CASGPGWGVSEAFF.

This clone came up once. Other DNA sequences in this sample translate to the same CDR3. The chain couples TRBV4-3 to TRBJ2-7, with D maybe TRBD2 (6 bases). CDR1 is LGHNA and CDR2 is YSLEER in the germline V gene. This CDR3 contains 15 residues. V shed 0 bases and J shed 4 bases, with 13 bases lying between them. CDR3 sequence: CASSQEGSGGYEQYF. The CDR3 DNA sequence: TGCGCCAGCAGCCAAGAGGGCAGCGGAGGGTACGAGCAGTACTTC.

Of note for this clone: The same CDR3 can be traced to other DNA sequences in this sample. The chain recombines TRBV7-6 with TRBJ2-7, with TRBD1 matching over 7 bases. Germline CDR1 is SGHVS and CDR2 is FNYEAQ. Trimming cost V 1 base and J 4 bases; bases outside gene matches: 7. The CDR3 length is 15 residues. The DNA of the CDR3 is TGTGCCAGCAGCTTAGGGGCAGGGGGTGAATACGAGCAGTACTTC. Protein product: CASSLGAGGEYEQYF.

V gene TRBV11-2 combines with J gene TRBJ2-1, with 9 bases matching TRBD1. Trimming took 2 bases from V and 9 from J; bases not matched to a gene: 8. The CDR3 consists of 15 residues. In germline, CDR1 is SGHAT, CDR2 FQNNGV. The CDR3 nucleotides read TGTGCCAGCAGCTTATCAACAGGGGGCCTCGGTGAGCAGTTCTTC. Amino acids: CASSLSTGGLGEQFF.

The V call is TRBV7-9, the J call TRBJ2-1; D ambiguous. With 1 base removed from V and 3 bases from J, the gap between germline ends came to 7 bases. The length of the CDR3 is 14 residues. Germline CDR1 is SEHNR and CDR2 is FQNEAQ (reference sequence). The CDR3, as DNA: TGTGCCAGCAGCTTAGAACGAAACTACAATGAGCAGTTCTTC. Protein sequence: CASSLERNYNEQFF.